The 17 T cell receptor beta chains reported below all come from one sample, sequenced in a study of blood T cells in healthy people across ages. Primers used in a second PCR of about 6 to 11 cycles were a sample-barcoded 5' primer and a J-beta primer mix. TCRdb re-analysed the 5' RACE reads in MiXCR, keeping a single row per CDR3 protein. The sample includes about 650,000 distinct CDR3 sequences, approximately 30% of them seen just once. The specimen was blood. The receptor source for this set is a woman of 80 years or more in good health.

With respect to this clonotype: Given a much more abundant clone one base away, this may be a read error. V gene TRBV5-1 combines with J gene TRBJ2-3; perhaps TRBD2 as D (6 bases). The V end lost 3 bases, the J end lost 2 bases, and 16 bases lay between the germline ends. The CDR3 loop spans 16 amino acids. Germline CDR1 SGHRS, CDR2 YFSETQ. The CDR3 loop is CASSSGGAANTDTQYF. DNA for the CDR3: TGCGCCAGCAGCTCCGGGGGAGCCGCTAACACAGATACGCAGTATTTT.

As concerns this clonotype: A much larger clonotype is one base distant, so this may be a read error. Here the CDR3 DNA reads TGTGCCAACCTCAATTATCTATCCTACGAGCAGTACTTC. As protein: CANLNYLSYEQYF. The J gene is TRBJ2-7, the V gene TRBV14, with D hard to call. CDR3 size: 13 residues. Germline loops: CDR1 SGHDN, CDR2 FVKESK. The ends were cut back, 10 bases at V and 1 base at J, with 14 bases in the middle.

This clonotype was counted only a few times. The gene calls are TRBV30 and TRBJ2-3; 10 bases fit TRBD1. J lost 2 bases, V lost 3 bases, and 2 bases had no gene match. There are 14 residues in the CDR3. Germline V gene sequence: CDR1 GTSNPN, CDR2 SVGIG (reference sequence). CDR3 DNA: TGTGCCTGGAGCGGGACAGGGGCCACAGATACGCAGTATTTT. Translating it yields CAWSGTGATDTQYF.

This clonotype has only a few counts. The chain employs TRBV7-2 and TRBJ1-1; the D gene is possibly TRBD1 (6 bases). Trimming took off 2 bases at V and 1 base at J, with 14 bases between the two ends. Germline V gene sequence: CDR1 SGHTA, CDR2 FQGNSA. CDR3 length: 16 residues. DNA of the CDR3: TGTGCCAGCAGCTTAATCCCCCAGGGGTGGAACACTGAAGCTTTCTTT. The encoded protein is CASSLIPQGWNTEAFF.

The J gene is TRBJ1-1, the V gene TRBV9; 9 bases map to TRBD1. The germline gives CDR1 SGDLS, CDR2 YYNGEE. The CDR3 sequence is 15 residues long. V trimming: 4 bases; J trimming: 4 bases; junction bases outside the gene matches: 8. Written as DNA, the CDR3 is TGTGCCAGCAGCCTTAGGGACAGGGAGGGCACTGAAGCTTTCTTT. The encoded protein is CASSLRDREGTEAFF.

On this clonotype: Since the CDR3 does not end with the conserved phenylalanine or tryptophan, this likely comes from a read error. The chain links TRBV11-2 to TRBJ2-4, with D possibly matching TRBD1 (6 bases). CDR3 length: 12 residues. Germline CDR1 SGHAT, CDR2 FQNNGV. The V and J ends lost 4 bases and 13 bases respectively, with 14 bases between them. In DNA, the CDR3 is TGTGCCAGCAGCTCGGACAGTTACGGGCAGTACTGC. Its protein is CASSSDSYGQYC.

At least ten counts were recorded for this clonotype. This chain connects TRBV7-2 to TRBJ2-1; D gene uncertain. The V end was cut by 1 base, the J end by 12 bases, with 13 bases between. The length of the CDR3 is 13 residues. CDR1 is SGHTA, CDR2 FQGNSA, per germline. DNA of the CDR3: TGTGCCAGCAGCTTAGATCCTAGGTCGGTGCAGTTCTTC. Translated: CASSLDPRSVQFF.

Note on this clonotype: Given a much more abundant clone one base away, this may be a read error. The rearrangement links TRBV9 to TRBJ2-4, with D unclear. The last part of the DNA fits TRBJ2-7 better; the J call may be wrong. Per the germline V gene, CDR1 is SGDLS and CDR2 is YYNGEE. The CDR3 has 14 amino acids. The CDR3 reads CASSRAGVGYEQYF. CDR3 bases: TGTGCCAGCAGCCGGGCAGGTGTGGGCTACGAGCAGTACTTC.

Here the CDR3 DNA reads TGCAGTGCTAGAGATTGGGACAGGGTCAATGAGCAGTTCTTC. Translating gives CSARDWDRVNEQFF. The chain has TRBV20-1 and TRBJ2-1; 9 bases line up with TRBD1. The CDR3 is made up of 14 amino acids. Per germline, CDR1 DFQATT and CDR2 SNEGSKA (reference sequence). The V gene end was trimmed by 0 bases and the J gene end by 6 bases; junction bases not matched to a gene: 3.

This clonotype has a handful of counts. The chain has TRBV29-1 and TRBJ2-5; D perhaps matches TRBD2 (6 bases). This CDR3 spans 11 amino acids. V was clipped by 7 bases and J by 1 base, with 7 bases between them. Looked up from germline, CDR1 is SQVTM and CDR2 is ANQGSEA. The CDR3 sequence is CSGGVQETQYF. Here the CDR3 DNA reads TGCAGCGGCGGGGTCCAAGAGACCCAGTACTTC. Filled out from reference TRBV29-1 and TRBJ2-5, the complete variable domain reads SAVISQKPSRDICQRGTSLTIQCQVDSQVTMMFWYRQQPGQSLTLIATANQGSEATYESGFVIDKFPISRPNLTFSTLTVSNMSPEDSSIYLCSGGVQETQYFGPGTRLLVL.

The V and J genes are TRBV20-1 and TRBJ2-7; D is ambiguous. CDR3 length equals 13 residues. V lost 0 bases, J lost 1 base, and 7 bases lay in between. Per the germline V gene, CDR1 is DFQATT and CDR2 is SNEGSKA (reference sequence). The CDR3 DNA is TGCAGTGCTAGAGAGGTGGGATCCTACGAGCAGTACTTC. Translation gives CSAREVGSYEQYF.

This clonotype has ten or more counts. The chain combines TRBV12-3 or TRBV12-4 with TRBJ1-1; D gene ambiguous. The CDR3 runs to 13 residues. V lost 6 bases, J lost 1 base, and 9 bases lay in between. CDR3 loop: CASSPLRNTEAFF. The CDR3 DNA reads TGTGCCAGCAGCCCCCTCAGGAACACTGAAGCTTTCTTT.

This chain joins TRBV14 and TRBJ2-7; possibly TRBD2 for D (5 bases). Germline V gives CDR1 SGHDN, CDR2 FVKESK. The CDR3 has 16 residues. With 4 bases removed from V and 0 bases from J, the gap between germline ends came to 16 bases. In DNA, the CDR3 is TGTGCCAGCAGCCCCCCCGGGCGGGTTAGCTCCTACGAGCAGTACTTC. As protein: CASSPPGRVSSYEQYF.

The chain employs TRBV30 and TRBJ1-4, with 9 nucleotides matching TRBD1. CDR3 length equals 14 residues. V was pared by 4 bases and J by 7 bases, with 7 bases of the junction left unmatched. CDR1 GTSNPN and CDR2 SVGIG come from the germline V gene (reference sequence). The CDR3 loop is CAWNRDRVGEKLFF. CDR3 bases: TGTGCCTGGAACCGGGACAGGGTTGGTGAAAAACTGTTTTTT.

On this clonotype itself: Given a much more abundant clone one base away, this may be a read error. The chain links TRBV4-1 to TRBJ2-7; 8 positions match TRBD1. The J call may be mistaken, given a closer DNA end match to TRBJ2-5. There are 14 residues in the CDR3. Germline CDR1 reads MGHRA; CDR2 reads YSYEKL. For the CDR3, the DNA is TGCGCCAGCAGCCAAGGACAGGGGTGGGAGACCCAGTACTTC. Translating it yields CASSQGQGWETQYF.

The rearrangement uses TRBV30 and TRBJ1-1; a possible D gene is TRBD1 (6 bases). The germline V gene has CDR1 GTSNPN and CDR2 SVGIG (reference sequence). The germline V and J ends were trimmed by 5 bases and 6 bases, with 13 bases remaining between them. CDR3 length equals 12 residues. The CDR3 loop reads CAWLDRDSEAFF. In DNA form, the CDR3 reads TGTGCCTGGTTGGACAGAGATTCTGAAGCTTTCTTT.

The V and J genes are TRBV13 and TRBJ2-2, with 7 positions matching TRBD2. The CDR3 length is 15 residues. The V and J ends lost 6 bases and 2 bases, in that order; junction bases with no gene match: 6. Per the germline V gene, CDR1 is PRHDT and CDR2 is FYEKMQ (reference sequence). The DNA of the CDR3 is TGTGCCAGCAGAACCGGGACTATCAACACCGGGGAGCTGTTTTTT. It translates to CASRTGTINTGELFF.